This T cell receptor beta chain appears in the sequencing data of a study of blood T cell repertoires in COVID-19 (TCRdb year 2020). Context from the whole study: Samples from collaborators originated in the United States, Italy and Spain and spanned both the acute and convalescent phases of COVID-19. The material from the prospective study consisted of cDNA or gDNA derived from T cells, B-cell-depleted T cells, or PBMCs. Subjects who had been exposed to COVID-19, were actively infected with it, or had recovered from it provided the deeply sampled blood TCRbeta repertoires that made up the dataset. The repertoires were released in a freely available public database intended as a resource for research on the immune response to SARS-CoV-2. The samples were drawn from two sources: the first 160 participants of the ongoing ImmuneRACE study, and over 1,000 subjects contributed by 6 global collaborators. Sample metadata almost always included a de-identified subject ID, COVID-19 status, age in years and sex. Where HLA class I and class II types were available, the types were taken from metadata supplied by the sample provider, not from assay-based typing. Overall results and qualifications from the work: The amount of clinical and demographic metadata varied by source and participant and was provided uncurated.

TCRbeta CDR3 regions were amplified from genomic DNA using the immunoSEQ Assay, a bias-controlled multiplex PCR. The original pipeline was this. Within the assay, amplification of reference gene primers was used to estimate how many nucleated cells each sample contained. To quantify the absolute abundance of each unique TCRbeta CDR3 rearrangement, sequence reads were collapsed and filtered. Productive Simpson clonality was computed per sample as the square root of Simpson's diversity index over productive rearrangements. This is the immuneACCESS table as TCRdb keeps it, with only in-frame sequences that have V and J called. A part of the clones is gone; compared with another copy, unresolved V genes explain less than half, and the rest is unexplained. The V and J calls and clone size were taken over from that table, and D and trimming were inferred from the DNA. This sample gives 90,000 to 120,000 clones in total; 90% to 95% of them show up just once. The ten largest clones add up to over 1% of the sample.

The CDR3 covers 13 residues, taking in both the cysteine and the phenylalanine. Only the CDR3 part of the read is kept: 39 bases, read in frame from the first base. V sheds 8 bases and J sheds 2 bases, leaving 10 bases between their ends. This clone occurred a few times. Its antigen remains unidentified. Nothing much larger sits one base from this clone, and base qualities are not available. The collaborating institutions used their own protocols to collect whole blood in K2EDTA tubes. For TCRbeta analysis, collaborators shipped samples in one of three forms: frozen whole blood, isolated PBMCs, or DNA extracted from either of those sample types.

This chain joins TRBV12-3 or TRBV12-4 to TRBJ1-3, with no confidently assigned D gene. This clonotype was obtained from a woman in her twenties or thirties with acute or convalescent COVID-19. Source material: peripheral blood. Here is the DNA: TGTGCCAGCCGAATTGCGGCTGGAAACACCATATATTTT. This codes for CASRIAAGNTIYF.